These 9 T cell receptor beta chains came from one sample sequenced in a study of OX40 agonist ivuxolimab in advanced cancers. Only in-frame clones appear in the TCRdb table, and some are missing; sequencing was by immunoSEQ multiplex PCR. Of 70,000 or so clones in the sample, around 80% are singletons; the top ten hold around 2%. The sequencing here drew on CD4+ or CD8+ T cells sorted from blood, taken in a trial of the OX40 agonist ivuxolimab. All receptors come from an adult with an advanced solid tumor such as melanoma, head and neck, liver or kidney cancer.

The CDR3, as DNA: TGTGCCAGCTCACTCCGGGGCCCTACCTCTAACTATGGCTACACCTTC. This encodes CASSLRGPTSNYGYTF. The V and J genes are TRBV18 and TRBJ1-2; D might be TRBD1 (5 bases). This CDR3 comprises 16 residues. V gave up 4 bases and J gave up 0 bases, with 15 bases separating them. Germline V CDR1 and CDR2: KGHSH, LQKENI. Variable domain in full (rest from reference TRBV18 and TRBJ1-2): NAGVMQNPRHLVRRRGQEARLRCSPMKGHSHVYWYRQLPEEGLKFMVYLQKENIIDESGMPKERFSAEFPKEGPSILRIQQVVRGDSAAYFCASSLRGPTSNYGYTFGSGTRLTVV.

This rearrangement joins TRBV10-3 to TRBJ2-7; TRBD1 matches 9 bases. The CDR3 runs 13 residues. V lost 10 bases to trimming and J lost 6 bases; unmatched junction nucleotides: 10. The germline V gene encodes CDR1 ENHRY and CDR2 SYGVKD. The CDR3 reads CASTGTGKTEQYF. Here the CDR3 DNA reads TGTGCCAGCACCGGGACAGGGAAGACCGAGCAGTACTTC.

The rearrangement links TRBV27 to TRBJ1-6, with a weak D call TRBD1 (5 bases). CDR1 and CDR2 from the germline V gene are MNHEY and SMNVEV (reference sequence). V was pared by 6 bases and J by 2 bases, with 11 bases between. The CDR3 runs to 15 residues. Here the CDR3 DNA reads TGTGCCAGCAGCCGGGGACGGACCTATAATTCACCCCTCCACTTT. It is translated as CASSRGRTYNSPLHF.

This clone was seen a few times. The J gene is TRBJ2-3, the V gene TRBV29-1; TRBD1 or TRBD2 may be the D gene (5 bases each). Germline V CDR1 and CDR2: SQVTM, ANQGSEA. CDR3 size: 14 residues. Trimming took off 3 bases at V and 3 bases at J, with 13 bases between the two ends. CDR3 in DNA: TGCAGCGTTGATGGTGGGGACGGGACAGATACGCAGTATTTT. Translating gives CSVDGGDGTDTQYF.

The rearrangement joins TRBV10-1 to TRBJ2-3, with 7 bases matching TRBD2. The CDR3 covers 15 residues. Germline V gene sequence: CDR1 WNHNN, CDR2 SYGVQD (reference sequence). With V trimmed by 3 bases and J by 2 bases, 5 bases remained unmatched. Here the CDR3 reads CASSDGRELTDTQYF. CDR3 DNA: TGCGCCAGCAGTGACGGGCGGGAGCTCACAGATACGCAGTATTTT.

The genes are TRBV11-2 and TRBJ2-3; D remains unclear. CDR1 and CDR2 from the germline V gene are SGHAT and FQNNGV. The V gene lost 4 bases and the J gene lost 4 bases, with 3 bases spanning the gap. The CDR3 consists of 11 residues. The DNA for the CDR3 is TGTGCCAGCAGCTCGTCAGATACGCAGTATTTT. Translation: CASSSSDTQYF.

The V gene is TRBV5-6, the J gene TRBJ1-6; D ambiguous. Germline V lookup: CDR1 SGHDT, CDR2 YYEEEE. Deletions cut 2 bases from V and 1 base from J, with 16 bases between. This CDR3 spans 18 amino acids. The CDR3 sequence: CASSFRAVAISYNSPLHF. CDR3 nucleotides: TGTGCCAGCAGCTTCCGCGCGGTCGCCATATCCTATAATTCACCCCTCCACTTT.

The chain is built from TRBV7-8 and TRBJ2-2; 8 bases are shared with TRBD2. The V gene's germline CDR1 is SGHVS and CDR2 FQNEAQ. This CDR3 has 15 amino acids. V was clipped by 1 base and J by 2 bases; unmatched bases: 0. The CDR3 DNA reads TGTGCCAGCAGCTTAGTAGCGGGAAACACCGGGGAGCTGTTTTTT. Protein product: CASSLVAGNTGELFF.

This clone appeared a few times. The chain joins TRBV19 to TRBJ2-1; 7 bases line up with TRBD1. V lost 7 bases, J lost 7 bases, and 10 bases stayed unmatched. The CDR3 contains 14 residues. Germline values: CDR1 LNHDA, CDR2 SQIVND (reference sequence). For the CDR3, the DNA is TGTGCCAGTACCCCCGACAGGGCTGGAAATGAGCAGTTCTTC. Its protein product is CASTPDRAGNEQFF.